A single sample is the source of the 7 T cell receptor beta chains below, sequenced in a study of somatic reversion in DOCK8 deficiency. Using EuroClonality-NGS primers, TRB was amplified from around 90 ng genomic DNA in one-step amplicon PCR. TCRdb processed the multiplex PCR reads anew with MiXCR; each CDR3 protein has one entry. The profile shows about 420 distinct CDR3 sequences, approximately 28% of them singletons. The sample taken for sequencing was blood. The source is a human donor with DOCK8 deficiency.

This clonotype is categorized as medium-sized. The chain employs TRBV5-1 and TRBJ1-1; tentative D call: TRBD1 (5 bases). The V gene lost 5 bases and the J gene lost 4 bases, with 15 bases spanning the gap. The germline V gene has CDR1 SGHRS and CDR2 YFSETQ. The CDR3 is 14 residues long. Written as DNA, the CDR3 is TGCGCCAGCAGTCATGGTCTCGGGGGCACTGAAGCTTTCTTT. Translated: CASSHGLGGTEAFF.

This clonotype is large in the sample. The CDR3 loop reads CSARDVAGGGKEQFF. The CDR3 nucleotides are TGCAGTGCTAGAGACGTAGCGGGGGGGGGTAAAGAGCAGTTCTTC. This chain connects TRBV20-1 to TRBJ2-1; 11 positions match TRBD2. The CDR3 runs to 15 residues. V shed 0 bases and J 10 bases; nucleotides not matched to a gene: 8. Germline V gene lookup returns CDR1 DFQATT and CDR2 SNEGSKA (reference sequence).

In its sample, this clonotype was seen once. The chain combines TRBV19 with TRBJ2-6, with a tentative D call TRBD1 (5 bases). The ends were cut back, 3 bases at V and 0 bases at J, with 12 bases in the middle. Germline CDR1 is LNHDA and CDR2 is SQIVND (reference sequence). The CDR3 is 17 residues long. CDR3 sequence reads: CASSIRQRTSGANVLTF. CDR3 bases: TGTGCCAGTAGTATTCGACAGCGAACCTCTGGGGCCAACGTCCTGACTTTC.

This clonotype is classed as medium-sized. The rearrangement uses TRBV10-2 and TRBJ2-7; the D gene is possibly TRBD2 (6 bases). Trimming stripped 5 bases from V and 6 bases from J, with 26 bases between. The CDR3 spans 17 residues. Germline V CDR1 and CDR2: WSHSY, SAAADI. CDR3 DNA: TGCGCCAGCAGTAAAACCCTGCAAGGAGGGGCGCTTGGCGAGCAGTACTTC. Translating gives CASSKTLQGGALGEQYF.

Many counts were recorded for this clonotype. The chain has TRBV2 and TRBJ2-7; 7 bases agree with TRBD1. In germline, CDR1 is SNHLY, CDR2 FYNNEI. V dropped 6 bases and J dropped 0; count of bases not matched to a gene: 5. The CDR3 totals 14 residues. The CDR3 region is CASRQGPSSYEQYF. The CDR3 bases are TGTGCCAGCAGACAGGGGCCAAGCTCCTACGAGCAGTACTTC.

This clonotype was seen once. The chain links TRBV20-1 to TRBJ1-1; TRBD1 might be the D (5 bases). This CDR3 is built from 14 residues. Trimming took off 4 bases at V and 1 base at J, with 13 bases between the two ends. Germline CDR1 reads DFQATT; CDR2 reads SNEGSKA (reference sequence). The CDR3 is CSATNPGGNTEAFF. CDR3 nucleotide sequence: TGCAGTGCTACAAACCCGGGGGGGAACACTGAAGCTTTCTTT.

On this clonotype itself: This likely reflects a read error, since a far larger clone is one base away. The J gene is TRBJ1-6, the V gene TRBV30; 8 bases fit TRBD1. The CDR3 extends over 14 amino acids. Per germline, CDR1 GTSNPN and CDR2 SVGIG (reference sequence). The DNA for the CDR3 is TGTGCCTGGAATTTACAGGGGGGAAGCGCTGAAGCTTCCTTT. Translation gives CAWNLQGGSAEASF.